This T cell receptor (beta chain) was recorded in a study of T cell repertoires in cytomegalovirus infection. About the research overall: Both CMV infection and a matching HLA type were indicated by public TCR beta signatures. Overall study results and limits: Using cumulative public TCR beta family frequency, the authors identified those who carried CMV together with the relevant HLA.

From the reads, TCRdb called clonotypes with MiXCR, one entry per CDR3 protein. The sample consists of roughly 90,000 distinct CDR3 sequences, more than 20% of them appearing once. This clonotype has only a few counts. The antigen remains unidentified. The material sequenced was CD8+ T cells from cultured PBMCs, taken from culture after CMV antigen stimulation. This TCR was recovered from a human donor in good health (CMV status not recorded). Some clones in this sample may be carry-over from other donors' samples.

The CDR3 region is CASSSGRAFF. In nucleotides, the CDR3 is TGTGCCAGTAGTTCGGGGAGAGCTTTCTTT. The V call is TRBV19, the J call TRBJ1-1; D remains ambiguous. Germline CDR1 LNHDA, CDR2 SQIVND (reference sequence). Trimming removed 5 bases from V and 10 bases from J, with 8 bases in between. The CDR3 spans 10 residues.